This entry lists 30 T cell receptor beta chains sequenced from one sample in a study of CD8+ T cells in alopecia areata. Sequencing relied on a cDNA template that was reverse transcribed from extracted RNA. The protocol was immunoSEQ multiplex PCR, while the TCRdb copy is restricted to in-frame clones and leaves out a portion. The sample lists roughly 220,000 clones; around two fifths were seen once. The treatment denotes: oral pan-JAK inhibitor, 5-10 mg twice daily. The sample in question was CD4+ T cells sorted from blood, obtained at approximately week 30, from a patient treated with tofacitinib. These receptors were collected from a human donor with alopecia areata.

The rearrangement links TRBV6-5 to TRBJ1-6; D is possibly TRBD1 (5 bases). CDR3 size: 13 residues. Looked up from germline, CDR1 is MNHEY and CDR2 is SVGAGI. Trimming removed 6 bases from V and 7 bases from J, with 10 bases in between. CDR3 sequence (DNA): TGTGCCAGCAGGCTGACAGTCAATTCACCCCTCCACTTT. It translates to CASRLTVNSPLHF.

Only a few counts were recorded for this clone. The chain carries TRBV5-1 and TRBJ2-7, with D perhaps TRBD1 (5 bases). The CDR3 is 12 residues long. Trimming left V 4 bases short and J 5 bases short, with 10 bases between. Germline CDR1 SGHRS, CDR2 YFSETQ. CDR3 DNA sequence: TGCGCCAGCAGCCTCACAGGCGACGAGCAGTACTTC. This codes for CASSLTGDEQYF.

This clone was counted a few times. J is TRBJ2-1 and V is TRBV4-1; the D call may be TRBD1 or TRBD2 (7 bases each). The germline CDR1 and CDR2 sequences are MGHRA and YSYEKL. V lost 6 bases and J lost 9, with 18 bases in between. The CDR3 covers 14 residues. The CDR3 sequence is CASRQGYGGSEQFF. DNA for the CDR3: TGCGCCAGCAGACAGGGGTATGGCGGGAGTGAGCAGTTCTTC.

The chain is built from TRBV30 and TRBJ2-6, with D perhaps matching TRBD1 (5 bases). The CDR3 extends over 15 amino acids. Trimming removed 1 base at V and 2 bases at J, with 9 bases between. Per the germline V gene, CDR1 is GTSNPN and CDR2 is SVGIG (reference sequence). The CDR3 is CAWSGTTAGANVLTF. The CDR3, as DNA: TGTGCCTGGAGTGGAACGACAGCTGGGGCCAACGTCCTGACTTTC.

This clone was seen ten or more times. This sequence joins TRBV6-5 and TRBJ2-1; D is possibly TRBD1 (6 bases). CDR1 and CDR2 from the germline V gene are MNHEY and SVGAGI. The CDR3 covers 13 residues. V was shortened by 2 bases and J by 10 bases, with 12 bases between the two germline ends. In nucleotides, the CDR3 is TGTGCCAGCAGTTACCCCAGGGGCCGGGAGCAGTTCTTC. It encodes CASSYPRGREQFF.

This chain connects TRBV9 to TRBJ1-2; maybe TRBD1 (6 bases). In germline, CDR1 is SGDLS, CDR2 YYNGEE. The V gene lost 3 bases and the J gene lost 4 bases, with 16 bases spanning the gap. This CDR3 spans 15 amino acids. The CDR3 region is CASSAQQGRTYGYTF. CDR3 bases: TGTGCCAGCAGCGCGCAACAGGGCCGCACCTATGGCTACACCTTC.

This clone has only one observation. The chain employs TRBV5-1 and TRBJ1-5; 8 nucleotides match TRBD1. This CDR3 has 16 residues. Germline lookup yields CDR1 SGHRS and CDR2 YFSETQ. V lost 2 bases and J lost 7; bases outside the gene matches: 11. The CDR3 spells CASSFLQGAKGQPQHF. CDR3 bases: TGCGCCAGCAGCTTTTTGCAGGGGGCGAAAGGGCAGCCCCAGCATTTT.

The chain joins TRBV6-1 to TRBJ1-5; 7 bases match TRBD1. The CDR3 extends over 14 amino acids. Germline CDR1 and CDR2: MNHNS and SASEGT. Trimming removed 11 bases from V and 0 bases from J; junction bases left unmatched: 7. The CDR3 DNA reads TGTGCCGGAGGGACAGACTATAGCAATCAGCCCCAGCATTTT. This codes for CAGGTDYSNQPQHF.

The gene calls are TRBV5-4 and TRBJ2-1; D not resolved. Trimming cost V 3 bases and J 10 bases, with 11 bases left between them. CDR1 and CDR2 (germline): SGHNT, YYREEE (reference sequence). The length of the CDR3 is 12 residues. The DNA for the CDR3 is TGTGCCAGCAGCTCCAAGTTCCCCGAGCAGTTCTTC. It encodes CASSSKFPEQFF.

The chain combines TRBV6-6 with TRBJ1-1; 7 nucleotides line up with TRBD1. V shed 2 bases, J shed 0 bases, and the junction held 3 bases outside the gene matches. The CDR3 length is 15 residues. Germline V gene data show CDR1 as MNHNY and CDR2 as SVGAGI (reference sequence). CDR3: CASSYQDRLNTEAFF. The CDR3 DNA sequence: TGTGCCAGCAGTTACCAGGACAGGTTGAACACTGAAGCTTTCTTT.

This clone was observed a handful of times. The chain carries TRBV29-1 and TRBJ1-2; D uncertain. The germline V gene has CDR1 SQVTM and CDR2 ANQGSEA. The V gene lost 3 bases and the J gene lost 8 bases, with 10 bases spanning the gap. The CDR3 runs 11 residues. The CDR3 here is CSVDRIGGYTF. For the CDR3, the DNA is TGCAGCGTTGATAGGATAGGCGGCTACACCTTC.

This chain joins TRBV7-9 and TRBJ1-4, with a possible D match to TRBD1 (5 bases). The V gene lost 5 bases and the J gene lost 8 bases, with 15 bases spanning the gap. Germline V gene data show CDR1 as SEHNR and CDR2 as FQNEAQ (reference sequence). There are 14 residues in the CDR3. DNA of the CDR3: TGTGCCAGCAGCGTCTCAGGGATCTACGAAAAACTGTTTTTT. Its translation is CASSVSGIYEKLFF.

This clone was detected only a few times. The chain couples TRBV10-3 to TRBJ2-3; TRBD2 matches 9 bases. Germline-derived CDR1 and CDR2 are ENHRY and SYGVKD. The length of the CDR3 is 17 residues. With V trimmed by 2 bases and J by 3 bases, 9 bases remained unmatched. The CDR3 reads CAISERMVAGETDTQYF. The CDR3 nucleotides read TGTGCCATCAGTGAGAGGATGGTAGCGGGAGAGACAGATACGCAGTATTTT.

The sample holds many counts of this clone. The chain has TRBV29-1 and TRBJ1-3; D gene unclear. V lost 4 bases, J lost 4 bases, and 11 bases lay in between. The germline V gene encodes CDR1 SQVTM and CDR2 ANQGSEA. The CDR3 spans 13 residues. This chain's CDR3 is CSVVWAAGNTIYF. CDR3 nucleotides: TGCAGCGTTGTATGGGCAGCCGGAAACACCATATATTTT.

The chain couples TRBV4-1 to TRBJ2-7; 9 bases are shared with TRBD2. The CDR3 is made up of 17 amino acids. Losses at the gene ends were 3 bases for V and 7 bases for J; bases not matched to a gene: 16. Per germline, CDR1 MGHRA and CDR2 YSYEKL. The CDR3 region is CASSHTGSGGPSREQYF. The DNA for the CDR3 is TGCGCCAGCAGCCATACAGGTAGCGGGGGTCCCTCTAGGGAGCAGTACTTC.

The chain joins TRBV6-5 to TRBJ2-7; 10 positions agree with TRBD1. The CDR3 length is 15 residues. CDR1 and CDR2 (germline): MNHEY, SVGAGI. V trimming: 7 bases; J trimming: 7 bases; junction bases outside the gene matches: 13. The CDR3 protein is CASTQTGGGVGEQYF. CDR3 coding DNA: TGTGCCAGCACCCAGACAGGGGGCGGTGTTGGAGAGCAGTACTTC.

This clone was observed a few times. The chain uses TRBV7-2 and TRBJ1-2; 9 bases match TRBD1. Trimming cost V 1 base and J 4 bases; bases outside gene matches: 1. The CDR3 is made up of 14 amino acids. The germline CDR1 and CDR2 sequences are SGHTA and FQGNSA. The CDR3 is CASSLVDRGYGYTF. Here the CDR3 DNA reads TGTGCCAGCAGCTTAGTGGACAGGGGCTATGGCTACACCTTC.

The gene calls are TRBV9 and TRBJ1-6; D might be TRBD1 (6 bases). Germline V gene sequence: CDR1 SGDLS, CDR2 YYNGEE. The V end was cut by 2 bases, the J end by 8 bases, with 14 bases between. The CDR3 runs to 15 residues. The CDR3 bases are TGTGCCAGCAGCGTTGAAAGCAGGGGCGATTCACCCCTCCACTTT. Its translation: CASSVESRGDSPLHF.

This clone was counted only a few times. V is TRBV6-5 and J is TRBJ1-1; possibly TRBD1 for D (5 bases). Trimming pared 0 bases from V and 11 bases from J, leaving 10 bases between. CDR1 and CDR2 (germline): MNHEY, SVGAGI. The CDR3 spans 12 residues. The CDR3 here is CASSYSGREAFF. CDR3 DNA: TGTGCCAGCAGTTACTCCGGCAGGGAGGCTTTCTTT.

The chain carries TRBV29-1 and TRBJ2-1; D might be TRBD1 (5 bases). Trimming stripped 3 bases from V and 5 bases from J, with 11 bases between. The germline gives CDR1 SQVTM, CDR2 ANQGSEA. The CDR3 contains 13 residues. In DNA form, the CDR3 reads TGCAGCGTTGATAAGGCAGGGCACAATGAGCAGTTCTTC. Translation: CSVDKAGHNEQFF.

At least ten counts were recorded for this clone. The chain uses TRBV9 and TRBJ2-1; perhaps TRBD2 as D (6 bases). CDR3 size: 15 residues. Deletions cut 0 bases from V and 4 bases from J, with 11 bases between. In germline, CDR1 is SGDLS, CDR2 YYNGEE. The chain's CDR3 is CASSVDGGRYNEQFF. The DNA for the CDR3 is TGTGCCAGCAGCGTAGACGGAGGGAGGTACAATGAGCAGTTCTTC.

This chain connects TRBV30 to TRBJ1-2; unclear D gene. The length of the CDR3 is 16 residues. The germline V gene encodes CDR1 GTSNPN and CDR2 SVGIG (reference sequence). The V gene lost 1 base and the J gene lost 5 bases, with 20 bases spanning the gap. DNA of the CDR3: TGTGCCTGGAGTGCCACAATGGCGAATCCGAGGTATGGCTACACCTTC. Translated: CAWSATMANPRYGYTF.

The gene calls are TRBV30 and TRBJ2-1; 10 positions agree with TRBD2. CDR1 and CDR2 from the germline V gene are GTSNPN and SVGIG (reference sequence). CDR3 length equals 14 residues. The trim removed 5 bases at V and 15 bases at J, leaving 16 bases unmatched. CDR3 nucleotide sequence: TGTGCCTGGGACCAAACGCCCCAACTAGCGGGACTGTTCTTC. It specifies CAWDQTPQLAGLFF.

Concerning this clone: The sample contains more than one DNA sequence encoding this CDR3. V gene TRBV20-1 combines with J gene TRBJ1-2; D is unclear. Germline assignment: CDR1 DFQATT and CDR2 SNEGSKA (reference sequence). The CDR3 is made up of 11 amino acids. The V end was cut by 5 bases, the J end by 0 bases, with 4 bases between. The CDR3 region is CSAEANYGYTF. The CDR3 coding sequence is TGCAGTGCTGAAGCTAACTATGGCTACACCTTC.

The V call is TRBV15, the J call TRBJ2-6; maybe TRBD2 (5 bases). V lost 0 bases and J 0 bases, leaving 15 bases between the germline ends. The CDR3 is 19 residues long. Germline values: CDR1 LNHNV, CDR2 YYDKDF (reference sequence). This CDR3 is CATSREAAATSSGANVLTF. The CDR3 coding sequence is TGTGCCACCAGCAGAGAAGCGGCTGCTACGAGCTCTGGGGCCAACGTCCTGACTTTC. Full variable domain (missing parts from reference TRBV15 and TRBJ2-6): DAMVIQNPRYQVTQFGKPVTLSCSQTLNHNVMYWYQQKSSQAPKLLFHYYDKDFNNEADTPDNFQSRRPNTSFCFLDIRSPGLGDTAMYLCATSREAAATSSGANVLTFGAGSRLTVL.

The chain couples TRBV6-5 to TRBJ2-1; the match to TRBD2 covers 8 bases. The germline CDR1 and CDR2 sequences are MNHEY and SVGAGI. CDR3 length equals 16 residues. V shed 0 bases, J shed 8 bases, and the junction held 9 bases outside the gene matches. The CDR3 region is CASSYSRSGVLYEQFF. CDR3 DNA sequence: TGTGCCAGCAGTTACTCGCGTAGCGGGGTGTTATATGAGCAGTTCTTC.

Only a few counts were recorded for this clone. J is TRBJ2-3 and V is TRBV14; possibly TRBD1 for D (6 bases). Trimming pared 6 bases from V and 3 bases from J, leaving 10 bases between. CDR1 SGHDN and CDR2 FVKESK come from the germline V gene. This CDR3 spans 13 amino acids. The CDR3 protein is CASRFQGTDTQYF. The DNA of the CDR3 is TGTGCCAGCAGATTTCAGGGGACAGATACGCAGTATTTT. Full variable domain (rest looked up from reference TRBV14 and TRBJ2-3): EAGVTQFPSHSVIEKGQTVTLRCDPISGHDNLYWYRRVMGKEIKFLLHFVKESKQDESGMPNNRFLAERTGGTYSTLKVQPAELEDSGVYFCASRFQGTDTQYFGPGTRLTVL.

The chain employs TRBV29-1 and TRBJ1-3, with D possibly being TRBD1 (6 bases). Germline V gene lookup returns CDR1 SQVTM and CDR2 ANQGSEA. This CDR3 has 14 residues. V was trimmed by 6 bases and J by 4 bases, leaving 16 bases between them. CDR3 sequence reads: CSVTGADQGNTIYF. CDR3 coding DNA: TGCAGCGTCACGGGGGCAGACCAGGGAAACACCATATATTTT.

In DNA form, the CDR3 reads TGCGCCAGCAGCCTAGATCAGGTCGGAGGCTACACCTTC. Protein product: CASSLDQVGGYTF. The rearrangement links TRBV4-1 to TRBJ1-2; D unresolved. CDR1 MGHRA and CDR2 YSYEKL come from the germline V gene. The CDR3 extends over 13 amino acids. The V end was cut by 4 bases, the J end by 8 bases, with 14 bases between.

A few counts support this clone. The rearrangement joins TRBV29-1 to TRBJ1-1; TRBD1 might be the D (5 bases). This CDR3 is 10 amino acids long. Germline CDR1 is SQVTM and CDR2 is ANQGSEA. V lost 4 bases, J lost 11 bases, and 11 bases lay in between. For the CDR3, the DNA is TGCAGCGTTGCCGGGGCGCGGGCTTTCTTT. Its protein is CSVAGARAFF.